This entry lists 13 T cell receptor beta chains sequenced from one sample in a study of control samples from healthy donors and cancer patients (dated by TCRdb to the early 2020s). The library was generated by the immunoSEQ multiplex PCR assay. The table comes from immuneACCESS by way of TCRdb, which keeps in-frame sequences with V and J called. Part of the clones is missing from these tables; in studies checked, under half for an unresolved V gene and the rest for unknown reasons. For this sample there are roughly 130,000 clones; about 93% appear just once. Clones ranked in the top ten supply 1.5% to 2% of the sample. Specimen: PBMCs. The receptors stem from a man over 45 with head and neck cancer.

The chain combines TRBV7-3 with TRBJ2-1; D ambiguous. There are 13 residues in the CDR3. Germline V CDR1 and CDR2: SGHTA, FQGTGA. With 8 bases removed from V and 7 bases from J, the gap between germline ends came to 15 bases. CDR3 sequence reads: CASAEYNRNEQFF. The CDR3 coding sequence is TGTGCCAGCGCGGAGTACAATAGGAATGAGCAGTTCTTC.

CDR3 bases: TGTGCCAGCAGCCTAAGGGCGAGGTCCCGGCTCTATGGCTACACCTTC. It specifies CASSLRARSRLYGYTF. This chain joins TRBV28 and TRBJ1-2; D unclear. The CDR3 is made up of 16 amino acids. With 6 bases removed from V and 4 bases from J, the gap between germline ends came to 21 bases. The germline gives CDR1 MDHEN, CDR2 SYDVKM.

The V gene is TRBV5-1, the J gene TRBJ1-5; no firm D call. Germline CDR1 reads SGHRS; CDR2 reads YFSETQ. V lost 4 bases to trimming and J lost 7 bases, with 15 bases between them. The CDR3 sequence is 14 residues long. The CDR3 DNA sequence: TGCGCCAGCAGCGCGGGAGCAGGCGGGCAGCCCCAGCATTTT. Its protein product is CASSAGAGGQPQHF. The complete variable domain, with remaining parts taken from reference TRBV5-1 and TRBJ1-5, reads KAGVTQTPRYLIKTRGQQVTLSCSPISGHRSVSWYQQTPGQGLQFLFEYFSETQRNKGNFPGRFSGRQFSNSRSEMNVSTLELGDSALYLCASSAGAGGQPQHFGDGTRLSIL.

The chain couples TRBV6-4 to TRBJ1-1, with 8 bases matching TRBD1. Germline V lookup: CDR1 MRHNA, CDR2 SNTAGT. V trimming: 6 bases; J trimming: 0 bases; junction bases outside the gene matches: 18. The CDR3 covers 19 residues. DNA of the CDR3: TGTGCCAGCAGCCCTACGCGCCGGACAGGGACGATTGTGAACACTGAAGCTTTCTTT. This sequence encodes CASSPTRRTGTIVNTEAFF.

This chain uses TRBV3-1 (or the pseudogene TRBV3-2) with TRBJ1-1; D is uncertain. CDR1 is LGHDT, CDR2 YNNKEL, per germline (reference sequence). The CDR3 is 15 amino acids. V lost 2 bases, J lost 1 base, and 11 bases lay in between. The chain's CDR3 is CASSQPSGQNTEAFF. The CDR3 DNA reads TGTGCCAGCAGCCAACCCTCTGGGCAGAACACTGAAGCTTTCTTT.

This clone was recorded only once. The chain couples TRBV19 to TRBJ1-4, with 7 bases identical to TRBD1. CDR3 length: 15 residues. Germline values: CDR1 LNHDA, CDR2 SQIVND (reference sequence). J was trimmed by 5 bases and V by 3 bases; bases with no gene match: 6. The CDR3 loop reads CASSIGGQRNEKLFF. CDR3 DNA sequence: TGTGCCAGTAGTATCGGGGGACAGAGAAATGAAAAACTGTTTTTT.

CDR3 in amino acids: CATSRDEPGQYNSPLHF. The CDR3 bases are TGTGCCACCAGCAGAGATGAGCCGGGACAGTATAATTCACCCCTCCACTTT. The chain recombines TRBV15 with TRBJ1-6, with 7 bases aligning to TRBD1. The CDR3 covers 17 residues. The V segment lost 0 bases and the J segment 4 bases; nucleotides outside the gene matches: 6. CDR1 and CDR2 (germline): LNHNV, YYDKDF (reference sequence).

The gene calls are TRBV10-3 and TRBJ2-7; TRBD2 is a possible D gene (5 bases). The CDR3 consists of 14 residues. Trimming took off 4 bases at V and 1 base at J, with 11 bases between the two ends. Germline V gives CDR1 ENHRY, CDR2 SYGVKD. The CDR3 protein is CAISVTSGSYEQYF. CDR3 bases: TGTGCCATCAGTGTGACCTCGGGGTCCTACGAGCAGTACTTC.

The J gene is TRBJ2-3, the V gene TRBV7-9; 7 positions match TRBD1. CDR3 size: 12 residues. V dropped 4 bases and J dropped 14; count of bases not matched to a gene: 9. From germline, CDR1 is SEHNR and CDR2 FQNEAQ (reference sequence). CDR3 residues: CASSSGTVGAYF. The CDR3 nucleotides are TGTGCCAGCAGCTCTGGGACAGTCGGGGCGTATTTT.

The CDR3 DNA is TGTGCCAGCAGTTTACCTTCTGGGGACCCCGACACCGGGGAGCTGTTTTTT. This gives the protein CASSLPSGDPDTGELFF. This chain uses TRBV28 with TRBJ2-2; D is perhaps TRBD1 or TRBD2 (5 bases each). Germline assignment: CDR1 MDHEN and CDR2 SYDVKM. Deletions cut 2 bases from V and 3 bases from J, with 16 bases between. The CDR3 is 17 residues long.

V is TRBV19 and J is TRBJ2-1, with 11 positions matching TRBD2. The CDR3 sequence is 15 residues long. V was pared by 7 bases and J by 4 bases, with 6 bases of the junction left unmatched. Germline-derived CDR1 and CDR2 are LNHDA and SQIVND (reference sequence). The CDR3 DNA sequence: TGTGCCAGTACCCCACGGACTAGCGGGTACAATGAGCAGTTCTTC. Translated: CASTPRTSGYNEQFF. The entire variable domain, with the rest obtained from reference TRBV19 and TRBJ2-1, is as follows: DGGITQSPKYLFRKEGQNVTLSCEQNLNHDAMYWYRQDPGQGLRLIYYSQIVNDFQKGDIAEGYSVSREKKESFPLTVTSAQKNPTAFYLCASTPRTSGYNEQFFGPGTRLTVL.

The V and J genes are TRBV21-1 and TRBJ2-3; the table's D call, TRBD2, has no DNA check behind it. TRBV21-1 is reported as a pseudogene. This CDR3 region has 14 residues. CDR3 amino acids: CASSKGGVADTQYF. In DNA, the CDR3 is TGTGCCAGCAGCAAGGGAGGGGTAGCAGATACGCAGTATTTT.

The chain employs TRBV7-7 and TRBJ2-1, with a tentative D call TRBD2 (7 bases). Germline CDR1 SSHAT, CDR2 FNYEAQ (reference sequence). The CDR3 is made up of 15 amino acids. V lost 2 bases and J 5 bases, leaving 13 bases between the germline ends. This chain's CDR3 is CASSLMTGGHNEQFF. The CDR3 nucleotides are TGTGCCAGCAGCTTAATGACCGGGGGGCACAATGAGCAGTTCTTC.